The 30 T cell receptor beta chains below were found in one sample sequenced in a study of Ad26.COV2.S vaccination and SARS-CoV-2 variants. Treatment here: roughly 18 received Ad26.COV2.S at low or high dose, single or two shots; roughly five received placebo; per-sample allocation not given. Day 63 following the first vaccine or placebo injection was when the samples were taken. Assay used: immunoSEQ multiplex PCR; TCRdb lists only in-frame clones, some missing. The sample includes about 350,000 clones, approximately 86% of them seen just once. Sequencing used peripheral blood, obtained in a trial of Ad26.COV2.S vaccine versus placebo. Receptors were obtained from a person between 18 and 65 years old who received the Ad26.COV2.S COVID-19 vaccine or a placebo.

The chain is built from TRBV18 and TRBJ1-1; D possibly corresponds to TRBD1 (6 bases). CDR3 length equals 13 residues. CDR1 is KGHSH, CDR2 LQKENI, per germline. V was clipped by 6 bases and J by 5 bases, with 13 bases between them. The CDR3: CASSQTDRTEAFF. CDR3 DNA: TGTGCCAGCTCTCAAACCGACAGGACTGAAGCTTTCTTT.

As regards this clone: Different DNA sequences within this sample yield the same CDR3. CDR3: CASSLEGYEQYF. CDR3 bases: TGTGCCAGCAGTTTGGAAGGGTACGAGCAGTACTTC. The rearrangement links TRBV28 to TRBJ2-7; D is unresolved. V dropped 3 bases and J dropped 4 bases, with 7 bases sitting between them. Germline V CDR1 and CDR2: MDHEN, SYDVKM. The CDR3 has 12 amino acids.

This clone was counted a few times. The gene calls are TRBV9 and TRBJ1-6, with D perhaps TRBD1 (5 bases). Germline V gene data show CDR1 as SGDLS and CDR2 as YYNGEE. This CDR3 region has 15 residues. The germline V and J ends were trimmed by 3 bases and 7 bases, with 14 bases remaining between them. The CDR3 is CASSGGAASNSPLHF. The DNA for the CDR3 is TGTGCCAGCAGCGGCGGGGCGGCTTCAAATTCACCCCTCCACTTT.

The chain combines TRBV2 with TRBJ1-2; D gene ambiguous. Germline values: CDR1 SNHLY, CDR2 FYNNEI. The CDR3 is made up of 15 amino acids. V lost 6 bases and J 4 bases, leaving 18 bases between the germline ends. In DNA form, the CDR3 reads TGTGCCAGCAGCCCGTCGGGCCTCGGTCCCTATGGCTACACCTTC. Its protein product is CASSPSGLGPYGYTF.

The CDR3: CSVEAGTSFEQFF. CDR3 in DNA: TGCAGCGTTGAAGCCGGGACTTCTTTTGAGCAGTTCTTC. The chain uses TRBV29-1 and TRBJ2-1; possibly TRBD2 for D (6 bases). CDR3 size: 13 residues. Germline lookup yields CDR1 SQVTM and CDR2 ANQGSEA. Trimming removed 1 base at V and 9 bases at J, with 13 bases between.

This clone appeared a single time. The rearrangement joins TRBV6-2 or TRBV6-3 to TRBJ2-4; maybe TRBD2 (6 bases). CDR1 is MNHEY and CDR2 is SVGEGT in the germline V gene. The CDR3 has 14 amino acids. Trimming pared 1 base from V and 8 bases from J, leaving 12 bases between. DNA for the CDR3: TGTGCCAGCAGTTACTGGGGGGAAAGGTACATTCAGTACTTC. It yields the protein CASSYWGERYIQYF.

The chain carries TRBV7-3 and TRBJ2-1, with D unclear. V was clipped by 6 bases and J by 1 base, with 13 bases between them. CDR1 is SGHTA, CDR2 FQGTGA, per germline. The CDR3 has 15 amino acids. CDR3 sequence (DNA): TGTGCCAGCAGTCTACACTCTGGTTCCTACAATGAGCAGTTCTTC. Translating it yields CASSLHSGSYNEQFF.

The chain is built from TRBV7-2 and TRBJ2-7; 9 nucleotides align to TRBD1. The length of the CDR3 is 15 residues. The V segment lost 5 bases and the J segment 4 bases; nucleotides outside the gene matches: 9. CDR1 SGHTA and CDR2 FQGNSA come from the germline V gene. The DNA for the CDR3 is TGTGCCAGCAGCCAGACGGGACAGGGTCTTTACGAGCAGTACTTC. The encoded protein is CASSQTGQGLYEQYF.

The chain recombines TRBV7-9 with TRBJ2-3; 13 bases fit TRBD2. The germline V gene has CDR1 SEHNR and CDR2 FQNEAQ (reference sequence). Trimming removed 5 bases from V and 6 bases from J; junction bases left unmatched: 8. The CDR3 has 16 amino acids. The CDR3 nucleotides are TGTGCCAGCAGCACCCGGACTAGCGGGAGTGGGGATACGCAGTATTTT. Its translation is CASSTRTSGSGDTQYF.

The rearrangement joins TRBV6-5 to TRBJ1-6; a possible D gene is TRBD1 (5 bases). CDR1 is MNHEY and CDR2 is SVGAGI in the germline V gene. V was shortened by 8 bases and J by 10 bases, with 18 bases between the two germline ends. The CDR3 totals 14 residues. Here the CDR3 reads CASPAPGGGSPLHF. The CDR3 coding sequence is TGTGCCAGCCCTGCCCCCGGGGGTGGGTCACCCCTCCACTTT.

The rearrangement joins TRBV5-1 to TRBJ2-3; TRBD2 aligns across 7 bases. V lost 2 bases, J lost 4 bases, and 13 bases stayed unmatched. The CDR3 spans 17 residues. Germline V gene lookup returns CDR1 SGHRS and CDR2 YFSETQ. The CDR3 DNA sequence: TGCGCCAGCAGCTTAGCGGGATTTCCCCTCGAGCCAGATACGCAGTATTTT. It specifies CASSLAGFPLEPDTQYF.

This clone was picked up many times. The V call is TRBV5-1, the J call TRBJ1-2, with a possible D match to TRBD1 (5 bases). V shed 3 bases and J shed 4 bases, with 13 bases lying between them. Per the germline V gene, CDR1 is SGHRS and CDR2 is YFSETQ. The CDR3 has 14 amino acids. CDR3 amino acids: CASSSNGDGYGYTF. The CDR3, as DNA: TGCGCCAGCAGCTCCAACGGGGACGGCTATGGCTACACCTTC.

J is TRBJ2-5 and V is TRBV5-4; the D gene is possibly TRBD1 (7 bases). The CDR3 spans 14 residues. V dropped 4 bases and J dropped 0 bases, with 10 bases sitting between them. Per germline, CDR1 SGHNT and CDR2 YYREEE (reference sequence). CDR3 in amino acids: CASSAGGYQETQYF. The DNA for the CDR3 is TGTGCCAGCAGCGCAGGGGGGTACCAAGAGACCCAGTACTTC.

The chain uses TRBV7-2 and TRBJ1-2; possibly TRBD1 for D (6 bases). The V gene lost 2 bases and the J gene lost 3 bases, with 7 bases spanning the gap. The CDR3 extends over 13 amino acids. Germline V CDR1 and CDR2: SGHTA, FQGNSA. CDR3 protein: CASSLPGDYGYTF. For the CDR3, the DNA is TGTGCCAGCAGCTTACCAGGGGACTATGGCTACACCTTC.

This clone was seen once. The chain joins TRBV15 to TRBJ2-1; TRBD1 is a possible D gene (6 bases). V lost 5 bases, J lost 2 bases, and 10 bases lay in between. Germline CDR1 reads LNHNV; CDR2 reads YYDKDF (reference sequence). The CDR3 is made up of 14 amino acids. CDR3 bases: TGTGCCACCAGCCACAGGGCGACCTACAATGAGCAGTTCTTC. Residues: CATSHRATYNEQFF.

CDR3 sequence reads: CASSASRGAGELFF. CDR3 in DNA: TGTGCCAGCAGCGCTTCCAGAGGGGCCGGGGAGCTGTTTTTT. The chain carries TRBV6-6 and TRBJ2-2; D might be TRBD1 or TRBD2, each matching 5 bases. This CDR3 comprises 14 residues. Trimming left V 6 bases short and J 6 bases short, with 14 bases between. CDR1 and CDR2 from the germline V gene are MNHNY and SVGAGI (reference sequence).

The gene calls are TRBV20-1 and TRBJ2-1; D uncertain. The CDR3 runs 11 residues. V gave up 5 bases and J gave up 8 bases, with 10 bases separating them. The germline CDR1 and CDR2 sequences are DFQATT and SNEGSKA (reference sequence). The DNA of the CDR3 is TGCAGTGCTCATCCTATCCATGAGCAGTTCTTC. Residues: CSAHPIHEQFF.

The J gene is TRBJ1-1, the V gene TRBV25-1; D possibly corresponds to TRBD1 (6 bases). V lost 8 bases, J lost 0 bases, and 13 bases lay in between. Germline V gene sequence: CDR1 MGHDK, CDR2 SYGVNS. CDR3 size: 14 residues. In DNA, the CDR3 is TGTGCCAGCGCTCCCGGGACATTGAACACTGAAGCTTTCTTT. Encoded protein: CASAPGTLNTEAFF.

This chain links TRBV11-2 with TRBJ2-1; possibly TRBD1 for D (7 bases). Deletions cut 5 bases from V and 2 bases from J, with 16 bases between. There are 16 residues in the CDR3. Germline V lookup: CDR1 SGHAT, CDR2 FQNNGV. CDR3 in amino acids: CASSPGAGGTYNEQFF. In DNA form, the CDR3 reads TGTGCCAGCAGCCCGGGGGCAGGGGGGACCTACAATGAGCAGTTCTTC.

This chain connects TRBV30 to TRBJ2-1; the D gene is possibly TRBD2 (8 bases). The CDR3 runs 14 residues. Germline V gene data show CDR1 as GTSNPN and CDR2 as SVGIG (reference sequence). Between the trimmed V and J ends, which lost 4 bases and 9 bases, there was a span of 19 bases. CDR3: CAWIQRGLAGEQFF. In nucleotides, the CDR3 is TGTGCCTGGATCCAAAGGGGGCTAGCGGGTGAGCAGTTCTTC.

Of note for this clone: The sample holds other DNA sequences that translate to the same CDR3. V gene TRBV4-1 combines with J gene TRBJ2-5; D is unclear. V was pared by 1 base and J by 1 base, with 7 bases between. CDR1 and CDR2 (germline): MGHRA, YSYEKL. This CDR3 comprises 14 residues. The CDR3 nucleotides are TGCGCCAGCAGCCAAGGCCAGCTCCAAGAGACCCAGTACTTC. This encodes CASSQGQLQETQYF.

The chain recombines TRBV7-8 with TRBJ2-3; 7 bases are shared with TRBD2. CDR3 length: 16 residues. Germline CDR1 reads SGHVS; CDR2 reads FQNEAQ. The ends lost 5 bases at V and 4 bases at J; junction bases unmatched: 12. CDR3 residues: CASSPGTILSSDTQYF. CDR3 nucleotide sequence: TGTGCCAGCAGCCCTGGGACTATACTATCCTCAGATACGCAGTATTTT.

The chain employs TRBV6-5 and TRBJ1-6; D may be TRBD1 (5 bases). CDR3 length: 15 residues. V was clipped by 2 bases and J by 8 bases, with 13 bases between them. Germline V gene sequence: CDR1 MNHEY, CDR2 SVGAGI. CDR3 sequence reads: CASSYLVPGDSPLHF. The DNA for the CDR3 is TGTGCCAGCAGTTACCTCGTTCCGGGGGATTCACCCCTCCACTTT.

The V and J genes are TRBV6-1 and TRBJ2-5; the D is unclear. This CDR3 is 14 amino acids long. V shed 3 bases and J shed 1 base, with 9 bases lying between them. CDR1 is MNHNS, CDR2 SASEGT, per germline. This CDR3 reads CASSETYAQETQYF. The CDR3 DNA sequence: TGTGCCAGCAGTGAGACTTATGCCCAAGAGACCCAGTACTTC.

This clone was counted only a few times. This sequence joins TRBV6-6 and TRBJ1-2; 9 bases line up with TRBD1. The CDR3 totals 12 residues. The germline CDR1 and CDR2 sequences are MNHNY and SVGAGI (reference sequence). V gave up 9 bases and J gave up 4 bases; unmatched junction bases: 3. The CDR3 sequence: CASRTGVYGYTF. Written as DNA, the CDR3 is TGTGCCAGTCGGACAGGGGTCTATGGCTACACCTTC.

The V call is TRBV6-4, the J call TRBJ2-1; D is perhaps TRBD2 (7 bases). CDR3 size: 15 residues. Germline-derived CDR1 and CDR2 are MRHNA and SNTAGT. V lost 2 bases to trimming and J lost 6 bases, with 14 bases between them. In DNA, the CDR3 is TGTGCCAGCAGTGACAGGGGGGAGGGCGGCAATGAGCAGTTCTTC. This codes for CASSDRGEGGNEQFF.

The genes are TRBV5-1 and TRBJ2-5; tentative D call: TRBD1 (6 bases). The CDR3 is 15 amino acids. Germline assignment: CDR1 SGHRS and CDR2 YFSETQ. Trimming pared 3 bases from V and 4 bases from J, leaving 16 bases between. CDR3 in DNA: TGCGCCAGCAGCTCGTTACAGGGATCCGTAGAGACCCAGTACTTC. Translating it yields CASSSLQGSVETQYF.

The table lists this clone with a count of one. The chain links TRBV25-1 to TRBJ2-1, with 11 bases identical to TRBD1. Trimming cost V 4 bases and J 9 bases; bases outside gene matches: 8. This CDR3 region has 15 residues. Germline CDR1 reads MGHDK; CDR2 reads SYGVNS. In nucleotides, the CDR3 is TGTGCCAGCAGTGCTGGGACAGGGGGTATAGGTGAGCAGTTCTTC. Amino acid sequence: CASSAGTGGIGEQFF.

This chain connects TRBV30 to TRBJ1-6; perhaps TRBD1 as D (5 bases). CDR1 is GTSNPN and CDR2 is SVGIG in the germline V gene (reference sequence). This CDR3 has 18 residues. Trimming stripped 1 base from V and 0 bases from J, with 16 bases between. The CDR3 loop is CAWSGTRDGSSYNSPLHF. In DNA, the CDR3 is TGTGCCTGGAGTGGAACCAGGGACGGGTCCTCCTATAATTCACCCCTCCACTTT.

This chain joins TRBV27 and TRBJ1-5; D remains unclear. Trimming removed 6 bases at V and 3 bases at J, with 12 bases between. CDR1 is MNHEY and CDR2 is SMNVEV in the germline V gene (reference sequence). This CDR3 is 14 amino acids long. CDR3 coding DNA: TGTGCCAGCAGAACTTCGTTTTCCAATCAGCCCCAGCATTTT. It yields the protein CASRTSFSNQPQHF.